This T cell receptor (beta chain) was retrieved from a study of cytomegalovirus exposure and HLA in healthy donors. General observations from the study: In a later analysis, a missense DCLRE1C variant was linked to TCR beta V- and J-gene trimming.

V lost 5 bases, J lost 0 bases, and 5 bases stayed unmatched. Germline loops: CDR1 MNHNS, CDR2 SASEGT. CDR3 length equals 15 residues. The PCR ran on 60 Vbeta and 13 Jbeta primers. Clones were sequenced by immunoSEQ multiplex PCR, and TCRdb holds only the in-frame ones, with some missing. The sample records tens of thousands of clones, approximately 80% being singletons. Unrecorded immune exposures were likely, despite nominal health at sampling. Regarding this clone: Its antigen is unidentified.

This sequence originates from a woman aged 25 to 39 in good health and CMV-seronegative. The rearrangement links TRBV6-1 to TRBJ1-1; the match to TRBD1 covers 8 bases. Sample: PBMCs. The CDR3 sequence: CASSLRTGLNTEAFF. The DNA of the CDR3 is TGTGCCAGCAGTTTACGGACAGGGTTGAACACTGAAGCTTTCTTT.